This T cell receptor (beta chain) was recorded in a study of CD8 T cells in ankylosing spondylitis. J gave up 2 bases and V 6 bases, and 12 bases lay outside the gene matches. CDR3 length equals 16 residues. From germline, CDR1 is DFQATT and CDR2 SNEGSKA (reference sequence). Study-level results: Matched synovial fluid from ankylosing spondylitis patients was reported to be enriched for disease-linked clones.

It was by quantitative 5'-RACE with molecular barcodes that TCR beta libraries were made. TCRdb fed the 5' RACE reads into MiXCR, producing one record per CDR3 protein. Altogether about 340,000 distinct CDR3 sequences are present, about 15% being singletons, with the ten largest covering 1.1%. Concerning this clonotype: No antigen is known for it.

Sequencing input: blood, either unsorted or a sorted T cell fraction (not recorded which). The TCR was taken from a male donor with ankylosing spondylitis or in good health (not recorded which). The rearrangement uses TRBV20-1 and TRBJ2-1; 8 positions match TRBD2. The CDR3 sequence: CSAPRVSGGPYNEQFF. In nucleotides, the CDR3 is TGCAGTGCCCCCAGGGTGTCGGGAGGGCCCTACAATGAGCAGTTCTTC.